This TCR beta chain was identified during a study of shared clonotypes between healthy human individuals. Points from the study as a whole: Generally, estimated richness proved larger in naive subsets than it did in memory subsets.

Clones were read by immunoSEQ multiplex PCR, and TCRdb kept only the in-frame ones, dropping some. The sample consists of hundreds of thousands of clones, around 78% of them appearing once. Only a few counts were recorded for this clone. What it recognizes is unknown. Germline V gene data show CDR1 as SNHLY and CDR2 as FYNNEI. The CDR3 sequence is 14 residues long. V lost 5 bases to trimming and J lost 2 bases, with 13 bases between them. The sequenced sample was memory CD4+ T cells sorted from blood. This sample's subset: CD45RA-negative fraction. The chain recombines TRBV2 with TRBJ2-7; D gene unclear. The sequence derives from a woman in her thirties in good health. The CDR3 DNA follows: TGTGCCAGCAGTCACAGCGAGCTAACCTACGAGCAGTACTTC. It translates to CASSHSELTYEQYF.